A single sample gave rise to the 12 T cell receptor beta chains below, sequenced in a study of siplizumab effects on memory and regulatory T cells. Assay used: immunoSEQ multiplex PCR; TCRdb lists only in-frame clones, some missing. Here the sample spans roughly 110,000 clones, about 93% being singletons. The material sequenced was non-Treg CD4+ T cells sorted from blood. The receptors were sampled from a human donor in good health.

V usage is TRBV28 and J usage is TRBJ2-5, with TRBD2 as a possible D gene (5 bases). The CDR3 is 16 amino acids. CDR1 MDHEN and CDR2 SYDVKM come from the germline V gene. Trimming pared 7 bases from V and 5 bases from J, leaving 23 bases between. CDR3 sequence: CASTPFRGGIRETQYF. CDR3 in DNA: TGTGCCAGCACCCCGTTTAGAGGAGGAATACGGGAGACCCAGTACTTC.

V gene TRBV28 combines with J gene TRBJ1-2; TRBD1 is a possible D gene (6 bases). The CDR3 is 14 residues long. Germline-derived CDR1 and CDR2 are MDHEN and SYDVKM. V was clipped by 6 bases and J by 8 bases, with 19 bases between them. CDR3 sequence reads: CASRVQGTSTGYTF. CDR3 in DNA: TGTGCCAGCAGAGTACAGGGAACGTCTACAGGCTACACCTTC.

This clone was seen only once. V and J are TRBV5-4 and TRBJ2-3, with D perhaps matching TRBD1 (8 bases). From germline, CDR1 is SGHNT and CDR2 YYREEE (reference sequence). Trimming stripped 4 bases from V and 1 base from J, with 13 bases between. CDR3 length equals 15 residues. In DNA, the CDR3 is TGTGCCAGCAGCCGCGGGGGACAGGGCACAGATACGCAGTATTTT. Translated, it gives CASSRGGQGTDTQYF.

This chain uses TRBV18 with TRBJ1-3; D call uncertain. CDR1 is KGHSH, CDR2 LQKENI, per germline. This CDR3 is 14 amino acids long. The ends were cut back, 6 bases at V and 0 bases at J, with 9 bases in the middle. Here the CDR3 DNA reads TGTGCCAGCTCCCACCCCAGCTCTGGAAACACCATATATTTT. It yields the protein CASSHPSSGNTIYF.

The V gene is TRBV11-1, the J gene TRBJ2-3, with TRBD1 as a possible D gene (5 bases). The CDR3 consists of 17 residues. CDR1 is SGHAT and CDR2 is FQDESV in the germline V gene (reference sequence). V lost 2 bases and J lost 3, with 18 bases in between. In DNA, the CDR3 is TGTGCCAGCAGCTTACCGGTGGGGCGCTATGAGACAGATACGCAGTATTTT. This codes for CASSLPVGRYETDTQYF.

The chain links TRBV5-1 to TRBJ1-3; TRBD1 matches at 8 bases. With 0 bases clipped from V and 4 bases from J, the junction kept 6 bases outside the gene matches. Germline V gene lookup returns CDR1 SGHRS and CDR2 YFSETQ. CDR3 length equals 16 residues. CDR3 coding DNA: TGCGCCAGCAGCTTGGCAGGACAGGGTCCAGGAAACACCATATATTTT. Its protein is CASSLAGQGPGNTIYF.

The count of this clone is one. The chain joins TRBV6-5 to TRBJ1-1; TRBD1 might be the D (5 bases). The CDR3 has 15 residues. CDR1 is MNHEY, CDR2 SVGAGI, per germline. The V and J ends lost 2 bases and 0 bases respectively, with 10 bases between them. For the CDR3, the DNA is TGTGCCAGCAGTTACCAGGGAGGTCTGAACACTGAAGCTTTCTTT. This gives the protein CASSYQGGLNTEAFF.

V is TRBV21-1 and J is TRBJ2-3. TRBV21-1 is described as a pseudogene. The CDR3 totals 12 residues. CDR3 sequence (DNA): TGTGCCAGCAGCAAACAGCCAGATACGCAGTATTTT. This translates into CASSKQPDTQYF.

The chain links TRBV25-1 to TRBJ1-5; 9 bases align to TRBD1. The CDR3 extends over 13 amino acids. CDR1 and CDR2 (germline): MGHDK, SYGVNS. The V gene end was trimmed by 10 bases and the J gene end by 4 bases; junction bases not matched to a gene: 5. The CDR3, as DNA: TGTGCCACGGGGGGACAGGGTAATCAGCCCCAGCATTTT. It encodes CATGGQGNQPQHF.

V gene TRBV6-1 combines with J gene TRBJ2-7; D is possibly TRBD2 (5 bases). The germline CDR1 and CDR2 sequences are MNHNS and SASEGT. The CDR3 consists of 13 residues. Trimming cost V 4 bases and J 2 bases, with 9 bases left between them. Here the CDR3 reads CASSGTGTYEQYF. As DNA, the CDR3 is TGTGCCAGCAGTGGGACGGGGACCTACGAGCAGTACTTC.

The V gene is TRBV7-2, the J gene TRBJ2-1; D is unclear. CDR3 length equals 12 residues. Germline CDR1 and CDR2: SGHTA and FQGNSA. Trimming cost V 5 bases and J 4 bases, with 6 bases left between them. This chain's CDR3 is CASSAIYNEQFF. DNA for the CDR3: TGTGCCAGCAGCGCGATTTACAATGAGCAGTTCTTC.

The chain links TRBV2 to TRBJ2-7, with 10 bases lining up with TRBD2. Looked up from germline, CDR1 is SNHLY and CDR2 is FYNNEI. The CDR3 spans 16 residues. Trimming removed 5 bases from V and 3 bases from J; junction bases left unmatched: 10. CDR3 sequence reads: CASSSALAGANYEQYF. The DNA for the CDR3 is TGTGCCAGCAGTTCAGCTCTAGCGGGGGCGAACTACGAGCAGTACTTC. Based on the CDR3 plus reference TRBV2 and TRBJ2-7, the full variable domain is EPEVTQTPSHQVTQMGQEVILRCVPISNHLYFYWYRQILGQKVEFLVSFYNNEISEKSEIFDDQFSVERPDGSNFTLKIRSTKLEDSAMYFCASSSALAGANYEQYFGPGTRLTVT.